These 13 T cell receptor beta chains originate from one sample sequenced in a study of memory CD4+ T cells and cytomegalovirus serostatus. Assay used: immunoSEQ multiplex PCR; TCRdb lists only in-frame clones, some missing. The data contain around 50,000 clones, roughly 78% of them singletons. The sort gate was single viable CD3+CD4+CD8-CD45RO+ cells for memory CD4+ T cells. Sequenced sample: memory CD4+ T cells from blood. The receptors stem from an adult in good health and CMV-seronegative.

This sequence joins TRBV25-1 and TRBJ1-1; D not certain. Germline loops: CDR1 MGHDK, CDR2 SYGVNS. Trimming removed 6 bases at V and 4 bases at J, with 6 bases between. This CDR3 has 11 residues. CDR3 DNA: TGTGCCAGCAGGCGGAGCACTGAAGCTTTCTTT. Amino acid sequence: CASRRSTEAFF.

This clone has a single count. The chain is built from TRBV7-3 and TRBJ2-2; D gene ambiguous. CDR1 and CDR2 from the germline V gene are SGHTA and FQGTGA. The CDR3 is 16 residues long. V lost 5 bases and J 2 bases, leaving 15 bases between the germline ends. The CDR3 sequence: CASSPRASQNTGELFF. CDR3 in DNA: TGTGCCAGCAGCCCTAGGGCCTCCCAAAACACCGGGGAGCTGTTTTTT. Using reference TRBV7-3 and TRBJ2-2 for the parts outside the CDR3, the full variable domain is GAGVSQTPSNKVTEKGKYVELRCDPISGHTALYWYRQSLGQGPEFLIYFQGTGAADDSGLPNDRFFAVRPEGSVSTLKIQRTERGDSAVYLCASSPRASQNTGELFFGEGSRLTVL.

The V call is TRBV5-6, the J call TRBJ2-3; 9 positions match TRBD2. V was pared by 4 bases and J by 4 bases, with 13 bases of the junction left unmatched. The CDR3 is 17 amino acids. CDR1 and CDR2 (germline): SGHDT, YYEEEE. The CDR3 DNA is TGTGCCAGCAGCACACCACGAGGGACTAGCAAAGCAGATACGCAGTATTTT. As protein: CASSTPRGTSKADTQYF.

The chain carries TRBV7-3 and TRBJ2-3; 9 bases fit TRBD1. Germline V gene sequence: CDR1 SGHTA, CDR2 FQGTGA. Losses at the gene ends were 3 bases for V and 7 bases for J; bases not matched to a gene: 8. This CDR3 spans 15 amino acids. The CDR3: CASSFSGTGTHTQYF. CDR3 nucleotide sequence: TGTGCCAGCAGCTTCTCGGGGACAGGGACACATACGCAGTATTTT.

The chain links TRBV4-1 to TRBJ2-7; 7 bases are a match to TRBD2. Germline CDR1 MGHRA, CDR2 YSYEKL. Unmatched junction bases numbered 7, after V lost 1 base and J lost 4 bases. The CDR3 extends over 15 amino acids. The CDR3: CASSQAPGLQYEQYF. The CDR3 bases are TGCGCCAGCAGCCAAGCTCCGGGACTACAATACGAGCAGTACTTC.

V is TRBV7-8 and J is TRBJ1-4; the D gene is possibly TRBD1 (5 bases). The germline CDR1 and CDR2 sequences are SGHVS and FQNEAQ. The ends were cut back, 2 bases at V and 3 bases at J, with 10 bases in the middle. This CDR3 has 15 residues. The CDR3 region is CASSLTGGANEKLFF. The CDR3 DNA reads TGTGCCAGCAGCTTAACGGGGGGAGCTAATGAAAAACTGTTTTTT.

V gene TRBV18 combines with J gene TRBJ1-1; D not resolved. From germline, CDR1 is KGHSH and CDR2 LQKENI. The CDR3 extends over 16 amino acids. The ends were cut back, 3 bases at V and 0 bases at J, with 14 bases in the middle. CDR3 loop: CASSPRSSAMNTEAFF. The CDR3 nucleotides are TGTGCCAGCTCACCCCGATCGTCAGCCATGAACACTGAAGCTTTCTTT.

The CDR3 loop reads CASSYPSSRGNTEAFF. The CDR3 region has the DNA TGTGCCAGCAGTTACCCCTCGAGCAGGGGGAACACTGAAGCTTTCTTT. This chain connects TRBV6-6 to TRBJ1-1; a weak D match, TRBD1 (6 bases). Germline CDR1 MNHNY, CDR2 SVGAGI (reference sequence). Trimming pared 2 bases from V and 1 base from J, leaving 14 bases between. CDR3 length equals 16 residues.

The rearrangement joins TRBV7-6 to TRBJ2-2; TRBD2 agrees at 16 bases. Losses at the gene ends were 0 bases for V and 3 bases for J; bases not matched to a gene: 7. Germline V CDR1 and CDR2: SGHVS, FNYEAQ. The CDR3 loop spans 20 amino acids. This chain's CDR3 is CASSLAGLAGGPSHTGELFF. The DNA of the CDR3 is TGTGCCAGCAGCTTAGCGGGACTAGCGGGAGGGCCTTCGCACACCGGGGAGCTGTTTTTT.

This chain joins TRBV18 and TRBJ2-7; no clear D gene. V was trimmed by 5 bases and J by 4 bases, leaving 6 bases between them. The CDR3 is made up of 11 amino acids. Germline V lookup: CDR1 KGHSH, CDR2 LQKENI. The CDR3: CASSSGYEQYF. The CDR3 nucleotides are TGTGCCAGCTCATCTGGATACGAGCAGTACTTC.

This clone has just one count. This chain uses TRBV11-3 with TRBJ2-3, with 13 bases fitting TRBD2. This CDR3 contains 17 residues. V trimming: 5 bases; J trimming: 3 bases; junction bases outside the gene matches: 8. CDR1 and CDR2 from the germline V gene are SGHNT and YENEEA. The CDR3 sequence: CASSAGLAGWGTDTQYF. Here the CDR3 DNA reads TGTGCCAGCAGCGCGGGACTAGCGGGATGGGGGACAGATACGCAGTATTTT.

The rearrangement joins TRBV27 to TRBJ2-1; 9 bases are shared with TRBD2. V lost 5 bases, J lost 7 bases, and 15 bases stayed unmatched. CDR1 MNHEY and CDR2 SMNVEV come from the germline V gene (reference sequence). There are 17 residues in the CDR3. The CDR3 sequence is CASSVGSGGRAGNEQFF. The CDR3 coding sequence is TGTGCCAGCAGTGTAGGATCCGGCGGGAGGGCGGGAAATGAGCAGTTCTTC.

The genes are TRBV4-2 and TRBJ1-2; TRBD1 matches at 11 bases. After removal of 1 base from V and 5 bases from J, the junction contained 3 bases not matched to a gene. CDR3 length: 15 amino acids. Germline loops: CDR1 LGHNA, CDR2 YNFKEQ. The CDR3 here is CASSQVGQGVYGYTF. The CDR3 DNA reads as TGTGCCAGCAGCCAAGTGGGACAGGGGGTTTATGGCTACACCTTC.